This paragraph reports one T cell receptor beta chain. Antigen specificity is unknown. A much larger clone differs from this one at a single base, so this may be a read error. TCRdb called the RT-PCR reads again in MiXCR, with one record for every CDR3 protein. The sample carries about half a million distinct CDR3 sequences, approximately 7.6% recorded once. The CDR3 consists of 14 residues. Germline V gene sequence: CDR1 SNHLY, CDR2 FYNNEI. This sample was taken from a study of response to subunit inactivated influenza vaccine. Study-level points and caveats: There was a suggestion from the authors that each seasonal influenza vaccination recruits few new T cells.

The clonotype comes from a man between 45 and 75 years old who received an inactivated influenza vaccine. This sequence joins TRBV2 and TRBJ2-1, with D possibly matching TRBD1 (6 bases). The specimen comprised PBMCs from blood, sampled 23 to 25 months after vaccination. CDR3 bases: TGTACCAGCAGTCCCCTACAGGGTAGGGATGAGCAGTTCTTC. Its protein is CTSSPLQGRDEQFF. The whole variable domain, filled in from reference TRBV2 and TRBJ2-1, reads EPEVTQTPSHQVTQMGQEVILRCVPISNHLYFYWYRQILGQKVEFLVSFYNNEISEKSEIFDDQFSVERPDGSNFTLKIRSTKLEDSAMYFCTSSPLQGRDEQFFGPGTRLTVL.